Each of the 21 T cell receptor beta chains below was sequenced from the same sample in a study of shared T cell receptors in the human thymus. Assay: immunoSEQ multiplex PCR; the TCRdb copy retains only in-frame clones and omits some. The data contain almost 550,000 clones, approximately 80% of them singletons. The data also belong to a second study, concerning human thymus T cells.

Material: thymocytes. The receptors shown here come from a boy under three years old with a congenital heart defect.

The J gene is TRBJ2-2, the V gene TRBV9, with D possibly being TRBD1 (5 bases). CDR1 and CDR2 from the germline V gene are SGDLS and YYNGEE. This CDR3 contains 16 residues. Trimming left V 4 bases short and J 6 bases short, with 19 bases between. This chain's CDR3 is CASSPSLQGKAGELFF. As DNA, the CDR3 is TGTGCCAGCAGCCCGAGTTTGCAGGGTAAGGCCGGGGAGCTGTTTTTT. The complete variable domain, with remaining parts taken from reference TRBV9 and TRBJ2-2, reads DSGVTQTPKHLITATGQRVTLRCSPRSGDLSVYWYQQSLDQGLQFLIQYYNGEERAKGNILERFSAQQFPDLHSELNLSSLELGDSALYFCASSPSLQGKAGELFFGEGSRLTVL.

The rearrangement links TRBV5-4 to TRBJ2-5, with 9 bases matching TRBD1. Germline lookup yields CDR1 SGHNT and CDR2 YYREEE (reference sequence). CDR3 length: 16 residues. The V gene end was trimmed by 3 bases and the J gene end by 4 bases; junction bases not matched to a gene: 10. The CDR3 protein is CASSSGDREVGETQYF. CDR3 nucleotide sequence: TGTGCCAGCAGCTCCGGGGACAGGGAGGTTGGAGAGACCCAGTACTTC.

The chain combines TRBV28 with TRBJ2-5; D unresolved. The CDR3 extends over 14 amino acids. Germline values: CDR1 MDHEN, CDR2 SYDVKM. Trimming took off 4 bases at V and 0 bases at J, with 9 bases between the two ends. For the CDR3, the DNA is TGTGCCAGCAGTTCTGCGCGGAACCAAGAGACCCAGTACTTC. Amino acids: CASSSARNQETQYF.

The chain combines TRBV2 with TRBJ1-4, with D possibly TRBD1 on 6 matching bases. Trimming removed 2 bases from V and 8 bases from J, with 21 bases in between. There are 17 residues in the CDR3. Germline lookup yields CDR1 SNHLY and CDR2 FYNNEI. The CDR3 DNA is TGTGCCAGCAGTGAACCAAGCAGTAGGGGGGGAAGCGAAAAACTGTTTTTT. Amino acids: CASSEPSSRGGSEKLFF.

This chain links TRBV9 with TRBJ2-1; 10 positions match TRBD2. The junction had 17 bases not matched to a gene; V was cut back by 4 bases and J by 7 bases. The CDR3 is made up of 18 amino acids. Germline loops: CDR1 SGDLS, CDR2 YYNGEE. CDR3: CASSPGLVGLAGENEQFF. The DNA of the CDR3 is TGTGCCAGCAGCCCAGGCCTCGTAGGTCTAGCGGGAGAAAATGAGCAGTTCTTC.

The rearrangement joins TRBV6-1 to TRBJ2-5; TRBD1 agrees at 9 bases. The V segment lost 4 bases and the J segment 7 bases; nucleotides outside the gene matches: 13. CDR3 size: 16 residues. In germline, CDR1 is MNHNS, CDR2 SASEGT. CDR3 nucleotide sequence: TGTGCCAGCAGTGCGCCGGGACAGGGCTGGTTAGGGACCCAGTACTTC. Encoded protein: CASSAPGQGWLGTQYF.

The CDR3 nucleotides read TGTGCCAGCAGCTTAGTGGGGGCGGAGAGCTCCTACAATGAGCAGTTCTTC. Its protein is CASSLVGAESSYNEQFF. The V call is TRBV11-3, the J call TRBJ2-1; a possible D gene is TRBD1 (6 bases). V was clipped by 1 base and J by 0 bases, with 13 bases between them. The CDR3 totals 17 residues. The germline gives CDR1 SGHNT, CDR2 YENEEA.

The V call is TRBV29-1, the J call TRBJ1-1; the D gene is possibly TRBD1 (6 bases). Per the germline V gene, CDR1 is SQVTM and CDR2 is ANQGSEA. Trimming stripped 0 bases from V and 8 bases from J, with 13 bases between. This CDR3 region has 13 residues. The CDR3 loop is CSVEDGSQGEAFF. CDR3 nucleotide sequence: TGCAGCGTTGAAGACGGGTCGCAGGGGGAAGCTTTCTTT.

This clone turned up a few times. This CDR3 is CASSGGRPGELFF. CDR3 bases: TGTGCCAGCAGTGGAGGGAGGCCCGGGGAGCTGTTTTTT. The chain recombines TRBV6-1 with TRBJ2-2, with D possibly matching TRBD2 (6 bases). The V gene lost 4 bases and the J gene lost 6 bases, with 9 bases spanning the gap. This CDR3 region has 13 residues. CDR1 and CDR2 from the germline V gene are MNHNS and SASEGT.

This chain links TRBV15 with TRBJ1-4; TRBD1 is a possible D gene (5 bases). CDR1 LNHNV and CDR2 YYDKDF come from the germline V gene (reference sequence). This CDR3 spans 17 amino acids. Trimming took 3 bases from V and 7 from J, leaving 21 bases between them. CDR3: CATSSGGSICSGEKLFF. The CDR3 DNA reads as TGTGCCACCAGCAGTGGGGGGTCTATCTGTTCGGGTGAAAAACTGTTTTTT.

V and J are TRBV11-3 and TRBJ1-1; weak D call: TRBD1 (6 bases). CDR1 and CDR2 (germline): SGHNT, YENEEA. V was pared by 1 base and J by 5 bases, with 14 bases between. This CDR3 comprises 15 residues. CDR3 region: CASSLVRQGRTEAFF. CDR3 sequence (DNA): TGTGCCAGCAGCTTAGTTCGGCAGGGGAGAACTGAAGCTTTCTTT.

The gene calls are TRBV6-1 and TRBJ2-7, with 9 bases identical to TRBD1. The CDR3 spans 14 residues. The germline CDR1 and CDR2 sequences are MNHNS and SASEGT. The V segment lost 1 base and the J segment 5 bases; nucleotides outside the gene matches: 3. The CDR3 DNA follows: TGTGCCAGCAGTGAAGGGACAGGGGTCGACGAGCAGTACTTC. Translated: CASSEGTGVDEQYF.

The chain joins TRBV7-6 to TRBJ2-3, with D tentatively TRBD1 (5 bases). Germline CDR1 and CDR2: SGHVS and FNYEAQ. With 6 bases removed from V and 2 bases from J, the gap between germline ends came to 21 bases. The CDR3 is made up of 17 amino acids. The CDR3 here is CASSTAPGQGITDTQYF. Here the CDR3 DNA reads TGTGCCAGCAGTACAGCGCCCGGGCAGGGTATCACAGATACGCAGTATTTT.

V usage is TRBV6-1 and J usage is TRBJ2-7; no firm D call. Trimming removed 3 bases at V and 5 bases at J, with 23 bases between. CDR1 is MNHNS, CDR2 SASEGT, per germline. The CDR3 has 17 residues. CDR3 amino acids: CASSDKRRNTMSHEQYF. The CDR3 nucleotides are TGTGCCAGCAGTGACAAGCGAAGGAACACCATGTCCCACGAGCAGTACTTC.

The gene calls are TRBV28 and TRBJ2-7, with 12 nucleotides matching TRBD1. This CDR3 spans 16 amino acids. V was clipped by 4 bases and J by 5 bases; unmatched bases: 9. CDR1 and CDR2 from the germline V gene are MDHEN and SYDVKM. DNA of the CDR3: TGTGCCAGCAGTTCCCTCGGGACAGGGGGCTACGACGAGCAGTACTTC. This codes for CASSSLGTGGYDEQYF.

The chain combines TRBV7-2 with TRBJ2-5; 7 bases line up with TRBD2. Germline V gene lookup returns CDR1 SGHTA and CDR2 FQGNSA. The ends lost 5 bases at V and 1 base at J; junction bases unmatched: 10. The CDR3 is made up of 16 amino acids. CDR3 in amino acids: CASSRRSSGGQETQYF. CDR3 in DNA: TGTGCCAGCAGCCGGAGATCTAGCGGTGGCCAAGAGACCCAGTACTTC. Variable domain in full (rest from reference TRBV7-2 and TRBJ2-5): GAGVSQSPSNKVTEKGKDVELRCDPISGHTALYWYRQSLGQGLEFLIYFQGNSAPDKSGLPSDRFSAERTGGSVSTLTIQRTQQEDSAVYLCASSRRSSGGQETQYFGPGTRLLVL.

The V and J genes are TRBV10-3 and TRBJ2-7; 7 bases agree with TRBD2. CDR1 is ENHRY and CDR2 is SYGVKD in the germline V gene. V trimming: 8 bases; J trimming: 7 bases; junction bases outside the gene matches: 8. The length of the CDR3 is 12 residues. The CDR3 loop is CAIWGEGYEQYF. The CDR3 DNA reads as TGTGCCATCTGGGGGGAGGGCTATGAGCAGTACTTC.

The chain carries TRBV30 and TRBJ2-3, with 8 bases matching TRBD2. The J segment lost 6 bases and the V segment lost 5 bases, leaving 19 bases of the junction unmatched. The CDR3 runs to 17 residues. Germline assignment: CDR1 GTSNPN and CDR2 SVGIG (reference sequence). The CDR3: CAWGASTTSAWGDTQYF. The CDR3 DNA sequence: TGTGCCTGGGGGGCCTCCACGACTAGCGCCTGGGGGGATACGCAGTATTTT. The variable domain in full, with the rest retrieved from reference TRBV30 and TRBJ2-3, is SQTIHQWPATLVQPVGSPLSLECTVEGTSNPNLYWYRQAAGRGLQLLFYSVGIGQISSEVPQNLSASRPQDRQFILSSKKLLLSDSGFYLCAWGASTTSAWGDTQYFGPGTRLTVL.

The chain is built from TRBV14 and TRBJ2-1; 8 nucleotides line up with TRBD1. This CDR3 is built from 15 residues. Germline V CDR1 and CDR2: SGHDN, FVKESK. V lost 4 bases to trimming and J lost 2 bases; unmatched junction nucleotides: 4. The CDR3 DNA reads TGTGCCAGCAGCCGCGACAGGGGCCCCTACAATGAGCAGTTCTTC. Amino acids: CASSRDRGPYNEQFF.

This clone was observed a handful of times. Since no conserved phenylalanine or tryptophan closes the CDR3, a read error is the likely cause. The DNA is omitted, as the CDR3 cannot be located on it reliably, and the CDR3 follows TCRdb's listing. This sequence joins TRBV4-2 and TRBJ1-2. The CDR3 is 10 residues long, ends included. In germline, CDR1 is LGHNA, CDR2 YNFKEQ. CDR3 amino acids: CASHRGAGSI.

The chain employs TRBV11-2 and TRBJ2-1; D is possibly TRBD2 (6 bases). The germline V gene encodes CDR1 SGHAT and CDR2 FQNNGV. V lost 5 bases to trimming and J lost 5 bases, with 28 bases between them. This CDR3 has 19 residues. CDR3 sequence (DNA): TGTGCCAGCAGCCCCTTTTCTAGCGTGAAGGCAGGGTGGCACAATGAGCAGTTCTTC. Translating gives CASSPFSSVKAGWHNEQFF.